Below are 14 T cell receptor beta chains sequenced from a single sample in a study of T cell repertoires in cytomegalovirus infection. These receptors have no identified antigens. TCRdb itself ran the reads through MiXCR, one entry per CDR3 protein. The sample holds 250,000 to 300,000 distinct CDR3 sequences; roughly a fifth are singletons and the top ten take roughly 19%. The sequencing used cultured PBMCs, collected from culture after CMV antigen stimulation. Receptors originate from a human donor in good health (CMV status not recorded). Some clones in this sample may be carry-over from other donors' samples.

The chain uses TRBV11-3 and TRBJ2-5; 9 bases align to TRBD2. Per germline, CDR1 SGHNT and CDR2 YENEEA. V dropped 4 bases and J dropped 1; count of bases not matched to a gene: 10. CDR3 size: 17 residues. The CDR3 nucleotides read TGTGCCAGCAGCTCGGGGAATAGCGGGAGCCTCCAAGAGACCCAGTACTTC. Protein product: CASSSGNSGSLQETQYF.

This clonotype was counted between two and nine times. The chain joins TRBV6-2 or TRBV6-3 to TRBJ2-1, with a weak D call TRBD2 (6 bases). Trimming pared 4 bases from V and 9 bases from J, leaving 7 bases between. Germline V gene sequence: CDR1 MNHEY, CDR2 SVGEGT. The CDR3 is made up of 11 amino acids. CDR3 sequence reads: CASSSGSEQFF. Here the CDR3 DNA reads TGTGCCAGCAGTTCCGGGAGTGAGCAGTTCTTC.

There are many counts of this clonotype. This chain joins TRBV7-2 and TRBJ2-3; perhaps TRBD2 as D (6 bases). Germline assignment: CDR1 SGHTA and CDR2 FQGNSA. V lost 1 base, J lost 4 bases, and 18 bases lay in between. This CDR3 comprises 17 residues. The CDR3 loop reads CASSLDSGPLGADTQYF. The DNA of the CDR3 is TGTGCCAGCAGCTTAGATAGCGGCCCATTAGGGGCAGATACGCAGTATTTT.

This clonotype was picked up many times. This CDR3 is CASSLAPGVQTYEQYF. Written as DNA, the CDR3 is TGTGCCAGCAGCTTAGCGCCGGGGGTCCAAACCTACGAGCAGTACTTC. The V and J genes are TRBV7-9 and TRBJ2-7, with D possibly matching TRBD2 (6 bases). In germline, CDR1 is SEHNR, CDR2 FQNEAQ (reference sequence). The CDR3 contains 16 residues. Trimming shortened V by 0 bases and J by 2 bases, and 14 bases separated the two germline ends.

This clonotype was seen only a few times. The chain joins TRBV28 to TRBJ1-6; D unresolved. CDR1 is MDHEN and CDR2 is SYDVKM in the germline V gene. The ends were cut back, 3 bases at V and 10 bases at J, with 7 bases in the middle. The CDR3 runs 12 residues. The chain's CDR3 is CASSLRRSPLHF. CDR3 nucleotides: TGTGCCAGCAGTTTGAGGAGATCACCCCTCCACTTT.

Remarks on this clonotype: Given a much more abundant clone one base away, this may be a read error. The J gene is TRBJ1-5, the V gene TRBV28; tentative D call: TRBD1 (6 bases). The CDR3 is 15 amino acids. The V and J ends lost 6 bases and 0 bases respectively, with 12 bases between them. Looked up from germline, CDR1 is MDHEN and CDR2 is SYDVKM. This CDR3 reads CASRQQGYSNQPQHF. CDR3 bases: TGTGCCAGCAGGCAACAGGGATATAGCAATCAGCCCCAGCATTTT.

CDR3 nucleotide sequence: TGTGCCAGCAGCCAAGGACTAGCGGGAGTGGGCGAGCAGTACGTC. Amino acid sequence: CASSQGLAGVGEQYV. This chain links TRBV11-2 with TRBJ2-7; TRBD2 matches at 13 bases. The germline CDR1 and CDR2 sequences are SGHAT and FQNNGV. The CDR3 loop spans 15 amino acids. V shed 5 bases, J shed 6 bases, and the junction held 7 bases outside the gene matches.

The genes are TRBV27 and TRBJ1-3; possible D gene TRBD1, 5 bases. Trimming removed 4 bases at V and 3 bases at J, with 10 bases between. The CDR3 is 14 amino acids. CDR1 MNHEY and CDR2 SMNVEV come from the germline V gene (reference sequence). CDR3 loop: CASSYRNDGNTIYF. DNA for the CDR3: TGTGCCAGCAGTTACAGGAACGATGGAAACACCATATATTTT.

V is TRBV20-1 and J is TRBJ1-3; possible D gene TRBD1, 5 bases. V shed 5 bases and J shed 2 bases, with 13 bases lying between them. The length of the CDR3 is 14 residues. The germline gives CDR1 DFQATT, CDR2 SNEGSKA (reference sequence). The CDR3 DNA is TGCAGTGCTCAAACAGGACTAACTGGAAACACCATATATTTT. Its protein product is CSAQTGLTGNTIYF.

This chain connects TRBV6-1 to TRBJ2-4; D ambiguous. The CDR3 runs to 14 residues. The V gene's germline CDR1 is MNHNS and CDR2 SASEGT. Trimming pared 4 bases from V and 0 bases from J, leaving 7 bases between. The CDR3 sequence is CASSGSLAKNIQYF. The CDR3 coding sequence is TGTGCCAGCAGTGGGTCCTTAGCCAAAAACATTCAGTACTTC.

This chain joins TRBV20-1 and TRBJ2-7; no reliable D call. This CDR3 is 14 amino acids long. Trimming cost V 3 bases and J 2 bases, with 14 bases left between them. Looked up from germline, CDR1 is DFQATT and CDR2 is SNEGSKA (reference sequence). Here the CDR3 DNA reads TGCAGTGCTAGTGAGGTTTTAAGGGCCTACGAGCAGTACTTC. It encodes CSASEVLRAYEQYF.

CDR3 bases: TGTGCCATCAGTGAGTATACAGGGGACCTGAACACTGAAGCTTTCTTT. Protein sequence: CAISEYTGDLNTEAFF. This rearrangement joins TRBV10-3 to TRBJ1-1; 7 bases match TRBD1. The trim removed 1 base at V and 0 bases at J, leaving 5 bases unmatched. CDR1 and CDR2 (germline): ENHRY, SYGVKD. CDR3 length equals 16 residues.

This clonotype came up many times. CDR3 in DNA: TGTGCCAGCACCCCTAGCGCCGGGGGGAGCTCCTACGAGCAGTACTTC. Translated: CASTPSAGGSSYEQYF. The rearrangement joins TRBV7-2 to TRBJ2-7, with 7 nucleotides matching TRBD2. Per germline, CDR1 SGHTA and CDR2 FQGNSA. The J segment lost 0 bases and the V segment lost 7 bases, leaving 12 bases of the junction unmatched. There are 16 residues in the CDR3.

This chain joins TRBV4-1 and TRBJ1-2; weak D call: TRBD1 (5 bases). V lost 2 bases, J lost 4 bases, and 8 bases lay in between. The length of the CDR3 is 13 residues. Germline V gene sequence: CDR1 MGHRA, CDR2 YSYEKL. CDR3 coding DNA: TGCGCCAGCAGCCAACAGGGAGGCTATGGCTACACCTTC. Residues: CASSQQGGYGYTF.